Presented here are 3 T cell receptor beta chains from one specimen sequenced in a study of human T cells and chemical hapten exposure (dated by TCRdb to the early 2020s). The method was RACE. These reads were obtained on a NextSeq 500. Using fastp at Q25 and MiXCR, TCRdb reprocessed the public reads and kept productive beta chains. Every entry covers one CDR3 protein and lists the most common genes and DNA from its rows. Here the sample has about 84,000 distinct CDR3 sequences; 10% to 13% occur a single time. The top ten clonotypes cover approximately 3.5% of the sample. The label giving this sample's time point can be read as: patch test 3, about 24 weeks after DPC sensitization. Taken with the paper, the label for treatment or condition translates to: therapeutic diphenylcyclopropenone sensitization with weekly scalp DPC. The sequencing here drew on whole blood, taken in connection with sensitization to the hapten diphenylcyclopropenone (DPC). The origin of the receptors is a woman aged 45-59 years with alopecia areata. Some clones in this sample may be carry-over from other donors' samples.

The CDR3 nucleotides read TGCAGTGCTAGAGATCCAGGCAGGGGGCTCGACACCGGGGAGCTGTTTTTT. This sequence encodes CSARDPGRGLDTGELFF. V gene TRBV20-1 combines with J gene TRBJ2-2, with 8 bases aligning to TRBD1. The germline CDR1 and CDR2 sequences are DFQATT and SNEGSKA (reference sequence). This CDR3 has 17 residues. The V gene end was trimmed by 0 bases and the J gene end by 3 bases; junction bases not matched to a gene: 9.

This clonotype was seen repeatedly, ten times or more. This chain connects TRBV7-2 to TRBJ2-2; 8 positions agree with TRBD1. CDR3 length: 13 amino acids. After removal of 5 bases from V and 6 bases from J, the junction contained 2 bases not matched to a gene. Germline CDR1 reads SGHTA; CDR2 reads FQGNSA. CDR3 nucleotides: TGTGCCAGCAGCCGGACAGGGCCCGGGGAGCTGTTTTTT. The encoded protein is CASSRTGPGELFF.

This clonotype was picked up many times. The chain links TRBV12-3 or TRBV12-4 to TRBJ2-5, with TRBD2 identical over 7 bases. V gave up 4 bases and J gave up 3 bases; unmatched junction bases: 2. The CDR3 spans 13 residues. CDR3: CASSSAGEETQYF. In nucleotides, the CDR3 is TGTGCCAGCAGTTCTGCGGGGGAAGAGACCCAGTACTTC.